Shown below are 29 T cell receptor beta chains from a single sample sequenced in a study of shared clonotypes between healthy human individuals. Generated by immunoSEQ multiplex PCR, the TCRdb table keeps only in-frame clones and is missing some. The sample includes millions of clones, 90% to 95% of them seen just once. The sequencing sample was made of naive CD4+ T cells sorted from blood. Indicated subset: CD45RA+ positively selected. The receptors here all came from a man younger than 30 in good health.

This rearrangement joins TRBV11-2 to TRBJ2-1; 14 bases line up with TRBD2. The germline V gene encodes CDR1 SGHAT and CDR2 FQNNGV. CDR3 length equals 18 residues. Losses at the gene ends were 5 bases for V and 4 bases for J; bases not matched to a gene: 10. This CDR3 reads CASSPGLAGEVPYNEQFF. CDR3 DNA: TGTGCCAGCAGCCCGGGACTAGCGGGAGAAGTTCCGTACAATGAGCAGTTCTTC.

The genes are TRBV18 and TRBJ1-5; D gene unclear. Per the germline V gene, CDR1 is KGHSH and CDR2 is LQKENI. The CDR3 runs to 16 residues. The V end lost 2 bases, the J end lost 6 bases, and 17 bases lay between the germline ends. The CDR3 bases are TGTGCCAGCTCACCAGTCGGACCCGAAATAGGTCAGCCCCAGCATTTT. Translated: CASSPVGPEIGQPQHF.

This clone has only one observation. This chain links TRBV19 with TRBJ1-6, with a tentative D call TRBD1 (6 bases). The CDR3 is made up of 15 amino acids. CDR1 LNHDA and CDR2 SQIVND come from the germline V gene (reference sequence). Deletions cut 6 bases from V and 5 bases from J, with 14 bases between. CDR3 in amino acids: CASRPGGINNSPLHF. The DNA of the CDR3 is TGTGCCAGTAGGCCGGGGGGCATAAATAATTCACCCCTCCACTTT.

The sample holds one count of this clone. V is TRBV12-5 and J is TRBJ1-5; the D is unclear. Germline V CDR1 and CDR2: LGHNT, FRNRAP. This CDR3 spans 12 amino acids. The ends were cut back, 7 bases at V and 9 bases at J, with 13 bases in the middle. DNA of the CDR3: TGTGCTAGTGCCGCAGATGTCCGGCCCCAGCATTTT. Amino acid sequence: CASAADVRPQHF.

The V gene is TRBV5-1, the J gene TRBJ2-5; possibly TRBD1 for D (6 bases). V was trimmed by 2 bases and J by 1 base, leaving 15 bases between them. CDR1 is SGHRS and CDR2 is YFSETQ in the germline V gene. This CDR3 comprises 16 residues. This CDR3 is CASSFAGTKLQETQYF. The CDR3 DNA reads TGCGCCAGCAGCTTCGCCGGGACAAAGCTCCAAGAGACCCAGTACTTC. The whole variable domain, remainder taken from reference TRBV5-1 and TRBJ2-5, is KAGVTQTPRYLIKTRGQQVTLSCSPISGHRSVSWYQQTPGQGLQFLFEYFSETQRNKGNFPGRFSGRQFSNSRSEMNVSTLELGDSALYLCASSFAGTKLQETQYFGPGTRLLVL.

This chain uses TRBV7-2 with TRBJ2-7; 7 nucleotides match TRBD2. Per the germline V gene, CDR1 is SGHTA and CDR2 is FQGNSA. V lost 2 bases and J lost 3; bases outside the gene matches: 4. The CDR3 spans 14 residues. CDR3 sequence: CASSLQAGIYEQYF. CDR3 sequence (DNA): TGTGCCAGCAGCTTACAAGCGGGGATCTACGAGCAGTACTTC.

The sample holds one count of this clone. The chain combines TRBV30 with TRBJ2-1; 13 bases line up with TRBD2. V gave up 1 base and J gave up 9 bases; unmatched junction bases: 6. The length of the CDR3 is 15 residues. In germline, CDR1 is GTSNPN, CDR2 SVGIG (reference sequence). The CDR3 spells CAWSGWTSGSFEQFF. DNA of the CDR3: TGTGCCTGGAGTGGGTGGACTAGCGGGAGTTTTGAGCAGTTCTTC.

This rearrangement joins TRBV18 to TRBJ2-2; no firm D call. The length of the CDR3 is 14 residues. Germline CDR1 KGHSH, CDR2 LQKENI. The V end lost 3 bases, the J end lost 5 bases, and 10 bases lay between the germline ends. The CDR3 DNA follows: TGTGCCAGCTCACCGTTCATACAAACCGGGGAGCTGTTTTTT. Its protein is CASSPFIQTGELFF.

This clone showed up just once. V and J are TRBV7-2 and TRBJ2-3, with D possibly matching TRBD2 (5 bases). V was pared by 5 bases and J by 4 bases, with 13 bases between. This CDR3 is 14 amino acids long. Germline-derived CDR1 and CDR2 are SGHTA and FQGNSA. The CDR3 DNA reads TGTGCCAGCAGCCCCCGTTCCGGGGCAGATACGCAGTATTTT. Protein product: CASSPRSGADTQYF.

The chain uses TRBV28 and TRBJ2-5, with a possible D match to TRBD2 (7 bases). Germline lookup yields CDR1 MDHEN and CDR2 SYDVKM. V shed 2 bases and J shed 1 base, with 11 bases lying between them. The CDR3 extends over 15 amino acids. The CDR3 loop is CASSLAGAFQETQYF. CDR3 in DNA: TGTGCCAGCAGTTTAGCGGGGGCCTTCCAAGAGACCCAGTACTTC.

This chain links TRBV5-1 with TRBJ2-6, with 7 bases identical to TRBD2. V lost 0 bases and J lost 0; bases outside the gene matches: 6. Per the germline V gene, CDR1 is SGHRS and CDR2 is YFSETQ. The CDR3 is made up of 18 amino acids. The chain's CDR3 is CASSLGGGLLSGANVLTF. The CDR3 DNA reads TGCGCCAGCAGCTTGGGCGGGGGTCTACTCTCTGGGGCCAACGTCCTGACTTTC.

The V gene is TRBV7-9, the J gene TRBJ2-7; 8 bases map to TRBD1. This CDR3 is built from 15 residues. Trimming took 4 bases from V and 2 from J; bases not matched to a gene: 7. Germline V gives CDR1 SEHNR, CDR2 FQNEAQ (reference sequence). CDR3 nucleotide sequence: TGTGCCAGCAGCTCTGGACAGGGTAGGGCCTACGAGCAGTACTTC. Translation: CASSSGQGRAYEQYF.

Regarding this clone: A much larger clone differs by one base, so this may be a read error. Other DNA sequences in this sample translate to the same CDR3. This chain joins TRBV19 and TRBJ1-1; D remains ambiguous. Germline loops: CDR1 LNHDA, CDR2 SQIVND (reference sequence). The CDR3 extends over 14 amino acids. The V end lost 9 bases, the J end lost 1 base, and 15 bases lay between the germline ends. Here the CDR3 reads CASRTELPNTEAFF. For the CDR3, the DNA is TGTGCCAGCAGGACGGAGCTACCGAACACTGAAGCTTTCTTT.

The rearrangement joins TRBV5-1 to TRBJ1-6, with 8 positions matching TRBD1. V shed 4 bases, J shed 8 bases, and the junction held 8 bases outside the gene matches. Germline CDR1 is SGHRS and CDR2 is YFSETQ. There are 15 residues in the CDR3. The CDR3 protein is CASSPGGESDSPLHF. The CDR3, as DNA: TGCGCCAGCAGCCCAGGGGGCGAGTCAGATTCACCCCTCCACTTT.

The rearrangement uses TRBV7-9 and TRBJ2-3; 10 nucleotides align to TRBD2. Germline-derived CDR1 and CDR2 are SEHNR and FQNEAQ (reference sequence). After removal of 5 bases from V and 3 bases from J, the junction contained 8 bases not matched to a gene. This CDR3 region has 16 residues. In nucleotides, the CDR3 is TGTGCCAGCAGCAAGCAACTAGCGGGGACAACAGATACGCAGTATTTT. This translates into CASSKQLAGTTDTQYF.

The chain employs TRBV9 and TRBJ1-4; D is unresolved. The CDR3 spans 16 residues. V gave up 3 bases and J gave up 6 bases, with 18 bases separating them. Germline V lookup: CDR1 SGDLS, CDR2 YYNGEE. The CDR3 region is CASSGPSRARDEKLFF. In DNA, the CDR3 is TGTGCCAGCAGCGGTCCATCGAGGGCGAGGGATGAAAAACTGTTTTTT.

The chain employs TRBV9 and TRBJ2-7; D unresolved. The germline V gene encodes CDR1 SGDLS and CDR2 YYNGEE. V shed 0 bases and J shed 2 bases, with 9 bases lying between them. The length of the CDR3 is 14 residues. This CDR3 is CASSVAPDPYEQYF. CDR3 sequence (DNA): TGTGCCAGCAGCGTAGCACCGGATCCCTACGAGCAGTACTTC.

Concerning this clone itself: The sample has other DNA sequences that encode this CDR3 too. The V call is TRBV5-1, the J call TRBJ2-5; D gene uncertain. V gave up 0 bases and J gave up 0 bases, with 3 bases separating them. The CDR3 covers 13 residues. CDR1 and CDR2 (germline): SGHRS, YFSETQ. The CDR3 region is CASSLANQETQYF. CDR3 nucleotide sequence: TGCGCCAGCAGCTTGGCTAACCAAGAGACCCAGTACTTC.

The chain combines TRBV29-1 with TRBJ1-4; D gene uncertain. V was cut by 6 bases and J by 4 bases, with 12 bases left in between. Germline V gives CDR1 SQVTM, CDR2 ANQGSEA. This CDR3 is built from 13 residues. The chain's CDR3 is CSVKGVLNEKLFF. Written as DNA, the CDR3 is TGCAGCGTAAAAGGAGTCCTTAATGAAAAACTGTTTTTT.

CDR3 loop: CATKRTSGQETQYF. DNA for the CDR3: TGTGCCACCAAGAGAACTAGCGGCCAAGAGACCCAGTACTTC. The chain is built from TRBV2 and TRBJ2-5, with TRBD2 matching over 8 bases. CDR3 size: 14 residues. The V gene's germline CDR1 is SNHLY and CDR2 FYNNEI. V trimming: 10 bases; J trimming: 1 base; junction bases outside the gene matches: 8.

Comment on this clone: The sample holds other DNA sequences that translate to the same CDR3. The chain links TRBV2 to TRBJ2-7; 9 bases align to TRBD1. The CDR3 consists of 14 residues. The V segment lost 6 bases and the J segment 1 base; nucleotides outside the gene matches: 4. In germline, CDR1 is SNHLY, CDR2 FYNNEI. The CDR3 reads CASSGQGPSYEQYF. As DNA, the CDR3 is TGTGCCAGCAGCGGACAGGGGCCTTCCTACGAGCAGTACTTC.

V is TRBV5-1 and J is TRBJ2-5; possible D gene TRBD2, 6 bases. CDR1 is SGHRS, CDR2 YFSETQ, per germline. The length of the CDR3 is 13 residues. V was clipped by 4 bases and J by 2 bases, with 9 bases between them. Here the CDR3 DNA reads TGCGCCAGCAGCAGGGACTTACAAGAGACCCAGTACTTC. Its translation is CASSRDLQETQYF.

About this clone itself: Other DNA variants within this sample encode the same CDR3. This chain uses TRBV19 with TRBJ2-2; D might be TRBD2 (6 bases). V lost 1 base and J 0 bases, leaving 9 bases between the germline ends. CDR3 size: 16 residues. Germline V gene data show CDR1 as LNHDA and CDR2 as SQIVND (reference sequence). CDR3 coding DNA: TGTGCCAGTAGTATAGTAGGACTACCGAACACCGGGGAGCTGTTTTTT. Translated, it gives CASSIVGLPNTGELFF.

The rearrangement joins TRBV1 to TRBJ2-1; the D call in the table, TRBD2, was not verified against the DNA. TRBV1 is a documented pseudogene. This CDR3 is built from 19 residues. CDR3 region: CTSSWTGTSGGTSYNEQFF. CDR3 bases: TGCACCAGCAGCTGGACCGGGACTAGCGGGGGGACCTCCTACAATGAGCAGTTCTTC.

This clone was found once. The CDR3 spells CASSSGQGAEAFF. DNA of the CDR3: TGTGCCAGCTCGTCCGGGCAGGGGGCTGAAGCTTTCTTT. The V call is TRBV18, the J call TRBJ1-1; 7 bases agree with TRBD1. Germline CDR1 and CDR2: KGHSH and LQKENI. V was clipped by 6 bases and J by 6 bases; unmatched bases: 7. This CDR3 contains 13 residues.

V gene TRBV27 combines with J gene TRBJ2-5, with 8 bases lining up with TRBD1. The CDR3 has 20 amino acids. The V gene's germline CDR1 is MNHEY and CDR2 SMNVEV (reference sequence). V was pared by 10 bases and J by 5 bases, with 30 bases of the junction left unmatched. The CDR3: CAKDRSGDETHGTGLETQYF. The CDR3 bases are TGTGCCAAGGACAGGTCTGGAGATGAAACGCACGGGACAGGTCTGGAGACCCAGTACTTC.

This chain joins TRBV9 and TRBJ2-1; D call uncertain. Germline V gene sequence: CDR1 SGDLS, CDR2 YYNGEE. This CDR3 region has 15 residues. Trimming left V 0 bases short and J 0 bases short, with 7 bases between. CDR3 residues: CASSVESASYNEQFF. The CDR3 bases are TGTGCCAGCAGCGTAGAGAGCGCCTCCTACAATGAGCAGTTCTTC.

In this sample, this clone turned up once. Other nucleotide sequences in the sample specify the same CDR3. CDR3 in amino acids: CASSYADQPQHF. The CDR3 nucleotides read TGTGCCAGCAGTTACGCCGATCAGCCCCAGCATTTT. V usage is TRBV6-6 and J usage is TRBJ1-5; unclear D gene. The CDR3 is 12 amino acids. From germline, CDR1 is MNHNY and CDR2 SVGAGI (reference sequence). With 2 bases removed from V and 5 bases from J, the gap between germline ends came to 4 bases.

This clone was seen only once. This chain connects TRBV30 to TRBJ1-6; D unclear. From germline, CDR1 is GTSNPN and CDR2 SVGIG (reference sequence). The CDR3 loop spans 13 amino acids. V gave up 0 bases and J gave up 10 bases, with 10 bases separating them. CDR3 nucleotides: TGTGCCTGGAGTGTACCCCCCCAGTCACCCCTCCACTTT. It yields the protein CAWSVPPQSPLHF.